This is a list of T cell receptor beta chains from one sample in a study of PD-L1 blockade in urothelial cancer. Some clones are missing from TCRdb's copy, which holds only in-frame ones; the method was immunoSEQ multiplex PCR. The data show 45,000 to 60,000 clones, 80% to 85% seen once. Sequencing used PBMCs, obtained around atezolizumab (anti-PD-L1) treatment. These receptors came from a man aged 45-65 years with urothelial cancer. CDR3s include the opening cysteine and the closing phenylalanine or tryptophan. D genes are given only for firm matches. A clone size is listed for some rows: how often the clone was seen (once, few, many), or a class if it is expanded.

clone size: -
J gene: TRBJ1-5
V gene: TRBV4-1
D gene: -
CDR3 DNA: TGCGCCAGCAGCCAAGCCCCGGGATCGGCAGACAATCAGCCCCAGCATTTT
CDR3 protein: CASSQAPGSADNQPQHF

clone size: -
J gene: TRBJ1-2
V gene: TRBV6-6
D gene: TRBD1
CDR3 DNA: TGTGCCAGCAGTTACTCGGATCGTACAGGGGGTTTGGGCTACACCTTC
CDR3 protein: CASSYSDRTGGLGYTF

clone size: -
J gene: TRBJ2-5
V gene: TRBV2
D gene: -
CDR3 DNA: TGTGCCGGCCGGGCCCAGGGGGAGACCCAGTACTTC
CDR3 protein: CAGRAQGETQYF

clone size: -
J gene: TRBJ1-2
V gene: TRBV18
D gene: -
CDR3 DNA: TGTGCCAGCTCACCTCGGACGGGAACCTATGGCTACACCTTC
CDR3 protein: CASSPRTGTYGYTF

clone size: -
J gene: TRBJ2-5
V gene: TRBV28
D gene: TRBD2
CDR3 DNA: TGTGCCAGCAGGAAGGGCAGCGGGAAAGAGACCCAGTACTTC
CDR3 protein: CASRKGSGKETQYF

clone size: once
J gene: TRBJ2-7
V gene: TRBV6-1
D gene: TRBD2
CDR3 DNA: TGTGCCAGCAGTGACGGACTAGCGGGAGACGGCTCCTACGAGCAGTACTTC
CDR3 protein: CASSDGLAGDGSYEQYF

clone size: few
J gene: TRBJ1-1
V gene: TRBV5-1
D gene: -
CDR3 DNA: TGCGCCAGCAGCTTGGACAACCAGAACACTGAAGCTTTCTTT
CDR3 protein: CASSLDNQNTEAFF

clone size: few
J gene: TRBJ1-1
V gene: TRBV30
D gene: -
CDR3 DNA: TGTGCCTGGAGTGTACAGGAGAACACTGAAGCTTTCTTT
CDR3 protein: CAWSVQENTEAFF

clone size: -
J gene: TRBJ2-2
V gene: TRBV11-2
D gene: TRBD1
CDR3 DNA: TGTGCCAGCAGGTCTTATGGACAGGGGGGCACCGGGGAGCTGTTTTTT
CDR3 protein: CASRSYGQGGTGELFF

clone size: -
J gene: TRBJ1-2
V gene: TRBV19
D gene: TRBD1
CDR3 DNA: TGTGCCAGTAGCCTCGACAGGGGGTATTATGGCTACACCTTC
CDR3 protein: CASSLDRGYYGYTF

clone size: -
J gene: TRBJ1-1
V gene: TRBV28
D gene: -
CDR3 DNA: TGTGCCAGCAGTTTAAGCCAGAGGACTGAAGCTTTCTTT
CDR3 protein: CASSLSQRTEAFF

clone size: -
J gene: TRBJ1-2
V gene: TRBV6-1
D gene: -
CDR3 DNA: TGTGCCAGCAGTGAAGGGGGCGGCAGAAACTATGGCTACACCTTC
CDR3 protein: CASSEGGGRNYGYTF

clone size: once
J gene: TRBJ2-1
V gene: TRBV7-2
D gene: -
CDR3 DNA: TGTGCCAGCAGCTTAGCCTTTTCCTACAATGAGCAGTTCTTC
CDR3 protein: CASSLAFSYNEQFF

clone size: -
J gene: TRBJ1-5
V gene: TRBV7-8
D gene: TRBD1
CDR3 DNA: TGTGCCAGCAGCTTCCGGGACAGTCCCAATCAGCCCCAGCATTTT
CDR3 protein: CASSFRDSPNQPQHF

clone size: -
J gene: TRBJ2-1
V gene: TRBV7-8
D gene: TRBD1
CDR3 DNA: TGTGCCAGCAGCTGGGAGACAGGGGGCAGATCCAATGAGCAGTTCTTC
CDR3 protein: CASSWETGGRSNEQFF

clone size: -
J gene: TRBJ1-2
V gene: TRBV5-1
D gene: -
CDR3 DNA: TGCGCCAGCAGCTTACAGGGCTATGGCTACACCTTC
CDR3 protein: CASSLQGYGYTF

clone size: -
J gene: TRBJ2-1
V gene: TRBV11-2
D gene: TRBD1
CDR3 DNA: TGTGCCAGCAGCTCTGGACAGGGAAGCTCCTACAATGAGCAGTTCTTC
CDR3 protein: CASSSGQGSSYNEQFF

clone size: -
J gene: TRBJ1-2
V gene: TRBV13
D gene: TRBD1
CDR3 DNA: TGTGCCAGCAGCGGAGGGACAGAAATTAACTATGGCTACACCTTC
CDR3 protein: CASSGGTEINYGYTF

clone size: few
J gene: TRBJ2-1
V gene: TRBV27
D gene: -
CDR3 DNA: TGTGCCAGCAGTTTATCGTCGGGGGTGGATGAGCAGTTCTTC
CDR3 protein: CASSLSSGVDEQFF

clone size: -
J gene: TRBJ1-1
V gene: TRBV10-2
D gene: -
CDR3 DNA: TGCGCCAGCAGTATGACGGGAGACTTGGGAGCTTTCTTT
CDR3 protein: CASSMTGDLGAFF

clone size: -
J gene: TRBJ2-5
V gene: TRBV5-1
D gene: -
CDR3 DNA: TGCGCCAGCAGCCCAGACAGTCAACGACAAGAGACCCAGTACTTC
CDR3 protein: CASSPDSQRQETQYF

clone size: -
J gene: TRBJ1-2
V gene: TRBV5-1
D gene: -
CDR3 DNA: TGCGCCAGCAGCTTTAACGGGCGGGATGGCTACACCTTC
CDR3 protein: CASSFNGRDGYTF

clone size: -
J gene: TRBJ1-1
V gene: TRBV6-1
D gene: -
CDR3 DNA: TGTGCCAGCAGTCACCTGCCGGACAGCACGGCTTTCTTT
CDR3 protein: CASSHLPDSTAFF

clone size: -
J gene: TRBJ1-5
V gene: TRBV19
D gene: -
CDR3 DNA: TGTGCCAGTAGTCCTAGGGGCCCGACAGGTTCGCATGGGGCCCAGCATTTT
CDR3 protein: CASSPRGPTGSHGAQHF

clone size: -
J gene: TRBJ2-3
V gene: TRBV5-1
D gene: -
CDR3 DNA: TGCGCCAGCAGCGCTAGGACTAGCACAGATACGCAGTATTTT
CDR3 protein: CASSARTSTDTQYF

clone size: few
J gene: TRBJ1-5
V gene: TRBV6-1
D gene: -
CDR3 DNA: TGTGCCAGCAATACAGGGCTCAGCAATCAGCCCCAGCATTTT
CDR3 protein: CASNTGLSNQPQHF

clone size: -
J gene: TRBJ1-6
V gene: TRBV19
D gene: -
CDR3 DNA: TGTGCCAGTACCCGAAGGGGACTTTCTAATTCACCCCTCCACTTT
CDR3 protein: CASTRRGLSNSPLHF

clone size: -
J gene: TRBJ1-2
V gene: TRBV7-2
D gene: TRBD1
CDR3 DNA: TGTGCCAGCAGCCGACAGGGCTCAAGTGGCTACACCTTC
CDR3 protein: CASSRQGSSGYTF

clone size: once
J gene: TRBJ1-2
V gene: TRBV7-8
D gene: -
CDR3 DNA: TGTGCCAGCAGCCAAGACAGGAAAGATGGCTACACCTTC
CDR3 protein: CASSQDRKDGYTF

clone size: -
J gene: TRBJ1-1
V gene: TRBV5-1
D gene: -
CDR3 DNA: TGCGCCAGCAGCCCCGAGGCAGGGCAGTTGGACACTGAAGCTTTCTTT
CDR3 protein: CASSPEAGQLDTEAFF

clone size: -
J gene: TRBJ2-7
V gene: TRBV29-1
D gene: -
CDR3 DNA: TGCAGCGTCCTAGGACATCACTACGAGCAGTACTTC
CDR3 protein: CSVLGHHYEQYF

clone size: -
J gene: TRBJ2-1
V gene: TRBV2
D gene: -
CDR3 DNA: TGTGCCAGCAGCACCCCGACTAGCTCCTACAATGAGCAGTTCTTC
CDR3 protein: CASSTPTSSYNEQFF

clone size: -
J gene: TRBJ2-2
V gene: TRBV19
D gene: TRBD2
CDR3 DNA: TGTGCCAGTAGTACCGGGACTAGCCCCACCGGGGAGCTGTTTTTT
CDR3 protein: CASSTGTSPTGELFF

clone size: -
J gene: TRBJ1-1
V gene: TRBV4-1
D gene: -
CDR3 DNA: TGCGCCAGCACCCCAAGTGGAGGGACTGAAGCTTTCTTT
CDR3 protein: CASTPSGGTEAFF

clone size: -
J gene: TRBJ2-5
V gene: TRBV27
D gene: -
CDR3 DNA: TGTGCCAGCAGTTTAAATTTCCGCGGGGCCTTCCAAGAGACCCAGTACTTC
CDR3 protein: CASSLNFRGAFQETQYF

clone size: -
J gene: TRBJ1-5
V gene: TRBV10-3
D gene: -
CDR3 DNA: TGTGCCATCAGTGAGTCGGGGGCGACAGATTTCAATCAGCCCCAGCATTTT
CDR3 protein: CAISESGATDFNQPQHF

clone size: -
J gene: TRBJ2-3
V gene: TRBV5-6
D gene: -
CDR3 DNA: TGTGCCAGCAGGCAGGGACTCACTAGCACAGATACGCAGTATTTT
CDR3 protein: CASRQGLTSTDTQYF

clone size: -
J gene: TRBJ2-3
V gene: TRBV2
D gene: TRBD1
CDR3 DNA: TGTGCCAGCGGACAGGGGGCTGAGGATACGCAGTATTTT
CDR3 protein: CASGQGAEDTQYF

clone size: -
J gene: TRBJ2-2
V gene: TRBV19
D gene: TRBD2
CDR3 DNA: TGTGCCAGTAGTATGACAAGGCTGGGACTAGCGGGAGGCACGACCACCGGGGAGCTGTTTTTT
CDR3 protein: CASSMTRLGLAGGTTTGELFF

clone size: -
J gene: TRBJ2-7
V gene: TRBV2
D gene: TRBD2
CDR3 DNA: TGTGCCAGAACCTCGACTAGCGGAGCCTACGAGCAGTACTTC
CDR3 protein: CARTSTSGAYEQYF

clone size: once
J gene: TRBJ2-1
V gene: TRBV9
D gene: -
CDR3 DNA: TGTGCCAGCAGCGAAGGGGGGGCGCAGTTCTTC
CDR3 protein: CASSEGGAQFF

clone size: medium-sized
J gene: TRBJ2-3
V gene: TRBV7-7
D gene: TRBD2
CDR3 DNA: TGTGCTAGCAGTCCGGGAGCGGGGTTATCAGATACGCAGTATTTT
CDR3 protein: CASSPGAGLSDTQYF

clone size: -
J gene: TRBJ1-4
V gene: TRBV6-5
D gene: -
CDR3 DNA: TGTGCCAGCAGCCGAAGTGGGGGGGCTAATGAAAAACTGTTTTTT
CDR3 protein: CASSRSGGANEKLFF

clone size: -
J gene: TRBJ1-1
V gene: TRBV5-1
D gene: -
CDR3 DNA: TGCGCCAGCAGCTTGGCGCCCAGGGCTAACACTGAAGCTTTCTTT
CDR3 protein: CASSLAPRANTEAFF

clone size: -
J gene: TRBJ1-1
V gene: TRBV28
D gene: -
CDR3 DNA: TGTGCCAGCAGTTTATCAGGGGTGGCCACTGAAGCTTTCTTT
CDR3 protein: CASSLSGVATEAFF

clone size: once
J gene: TRBJ2-1
V gene: TRBV18
D gene: TRBD1
CDR3 DNA: TGTGCCAGCTCACCACGACAGGGGGCCGATGAGCAGTTCTTC
CDR3 protein: CASSPRQGADEQFF

clone size: -
J gene: TRBJ2-2
V gene: TRBV4-1
D gene: -
CDR3 DNA: TGCGCCAGCAGCCAAGTTAGGGCAGGGGACACCGGGGAGCTGTTTTTT
CDR3 protein: CASSQVRAGDTGELFF

clone size: -
J gene: TRBJ2-5
V gene: TRBV5-1
D gene: TRBD1
CDR3 DNA: TGCGCCAGCAGCTTGGGACAGGGGAACCAAGAGACCCAGTACTTC
CDR3 protein: CASSLGQGNQETQYF

clone size: -
J gene: TRBJ1-1
V gene: TRBV19
D gene: TRBD1
CDR3 DNA: TGTGCCAGTAGTAACATACAGGGGGCTGGGGACCGTGAAGCTTTCTTT
CDR3 protein: CASSNIQGAGDREAFF

clone size: few
J gene: TRBJ2-3
V gene: TRBV30
D gene: TRBD2
CDR3 DNA: TGTGCCTGGAGCACTAGCGGGGGCACAGATACGCAGTATTTT
CDR3 protein: CAWSTSGGTDTQYF

clone size: -
J gene: TRBJ2-2
V gene: TRBV12-5
D gene: TRBD2
CDR3 DNA: TGTGCTAGTGGTTGGGCCCCACGGGGAGGACTACTAGCGGGGGGGCTGAACACCGGGGAGCTGTTTTTT
CDR3 protein: CASGWAPRGGLLAGGLNTGELFF

clone size: once
J gene: TRBJ1-5
V gene: TRBV4-1
D gene: TRBD1
CDR3 DNA: TGCGCCAGCAGCCAAGATCCTGGGACAGTCCATCAGCCCCAGCATTTT
CDR3 protein: CASSQDPGTVHQPQHF

clone size: -
J gene: TRBJ1-4
V gene: TRBV5-4
D gene: TRBD1
CDR3 DNA: TGTGCCAGCAGCTTGGACCAGGGGGGTCGTGAAAAACTGTTTTTT
CDR3 protein: CASSLDQGGREKLFF

clone size: -
J gene: TRBJ1-5
V gene: TRBV18
D gene: TRBD1
CDR3 DNA: TGTGCCAGCTCACCTGACAGGGGCAATCAGCCCCAGCATTTT
CDR3 protein: CASSPDRGNQPQHF

clone size: -
J gene: TRBJ1-6
V gene: TRBV6-5
D gene: -
CDR3 DNA: TGTGCCAGCAGTTCCACAGGGTTAGATAATTCACCCCTCCACTTT
CDR3 protein: CASSSTGLDNSPLHF

clone size: -
J gene: TRBJ2-2
V gene: TRBV7-2
D gene: -
CDR3 DNA: TGTGCCAGCAGCTTGCACCAGGGCGGGGAGCTGTTTTTT
CDR3 protein: CASSLHQGGELFF

clone size: -
J gene: TRBJ2-2
V gene: TRBV6-5
D gene: TRBD2
CDR3 DNA: TGTGCCAGCAGTAGAGCGGGGAGAACCGGGGAGCTGTTTTTT
CDR3 protein: CASSRAGRTGELFF

clone size: -
J gene: TRBJ2-2
V gene: TRBV2
D gene: -
CDR3 DNA: TGTGCCAGTCGACAGGTTTTGAACACCGGGGAGCTGTTTTTT
CDR3 protein: CASRQVLNTGELFF